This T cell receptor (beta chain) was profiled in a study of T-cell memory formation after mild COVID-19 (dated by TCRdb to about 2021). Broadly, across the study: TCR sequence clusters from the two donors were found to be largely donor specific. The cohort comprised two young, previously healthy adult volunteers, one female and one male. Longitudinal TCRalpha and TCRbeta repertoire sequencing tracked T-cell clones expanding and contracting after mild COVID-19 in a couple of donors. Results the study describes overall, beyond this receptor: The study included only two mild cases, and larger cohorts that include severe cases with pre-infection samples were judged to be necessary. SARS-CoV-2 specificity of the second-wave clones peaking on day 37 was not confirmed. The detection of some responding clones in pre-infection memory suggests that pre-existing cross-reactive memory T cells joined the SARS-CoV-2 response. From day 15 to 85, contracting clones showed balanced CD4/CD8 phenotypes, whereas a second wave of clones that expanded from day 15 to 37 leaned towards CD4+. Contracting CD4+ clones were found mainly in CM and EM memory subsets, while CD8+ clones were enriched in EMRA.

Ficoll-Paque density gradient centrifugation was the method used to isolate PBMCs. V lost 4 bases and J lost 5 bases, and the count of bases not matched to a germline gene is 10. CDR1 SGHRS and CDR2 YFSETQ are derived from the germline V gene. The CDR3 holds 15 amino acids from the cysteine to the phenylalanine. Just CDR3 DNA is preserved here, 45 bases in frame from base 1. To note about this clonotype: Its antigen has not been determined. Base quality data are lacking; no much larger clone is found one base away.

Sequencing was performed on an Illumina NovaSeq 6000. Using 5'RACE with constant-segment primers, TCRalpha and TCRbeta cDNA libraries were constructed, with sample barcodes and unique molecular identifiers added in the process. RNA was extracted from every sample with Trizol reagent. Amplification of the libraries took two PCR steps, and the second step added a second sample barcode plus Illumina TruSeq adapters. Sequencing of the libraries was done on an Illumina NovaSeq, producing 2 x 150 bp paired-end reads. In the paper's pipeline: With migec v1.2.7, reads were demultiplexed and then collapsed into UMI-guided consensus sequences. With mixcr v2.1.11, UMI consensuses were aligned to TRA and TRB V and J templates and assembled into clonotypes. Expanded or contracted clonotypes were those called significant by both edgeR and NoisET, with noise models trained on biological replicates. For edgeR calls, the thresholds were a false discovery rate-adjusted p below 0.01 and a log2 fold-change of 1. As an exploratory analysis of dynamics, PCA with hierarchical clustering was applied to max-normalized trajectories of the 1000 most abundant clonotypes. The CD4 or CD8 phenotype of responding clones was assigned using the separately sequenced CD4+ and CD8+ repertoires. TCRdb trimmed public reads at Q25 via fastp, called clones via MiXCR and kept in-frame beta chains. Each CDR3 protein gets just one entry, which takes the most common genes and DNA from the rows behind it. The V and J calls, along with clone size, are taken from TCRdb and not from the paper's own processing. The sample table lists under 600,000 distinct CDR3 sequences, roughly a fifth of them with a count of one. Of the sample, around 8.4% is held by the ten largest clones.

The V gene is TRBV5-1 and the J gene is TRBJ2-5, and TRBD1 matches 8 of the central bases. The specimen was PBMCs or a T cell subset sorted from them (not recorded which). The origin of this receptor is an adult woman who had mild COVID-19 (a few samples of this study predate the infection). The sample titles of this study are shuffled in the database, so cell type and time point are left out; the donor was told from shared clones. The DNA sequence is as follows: TGCGCCAGCAGCCCGTCCAGGGGGCGCCGGGAGACCCAGTACTTC. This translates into CASSPSRGRRETQYF.